Listed below are T cell receptor beta chains from one sample, sequenced in a study of immune reconstitution after stem cell transplant in scleroderma. MiXCR, applied by TCRdb to the RT-PCR reads, yields one record per CDR3 protein. The sample lists around 2,000 distinct CDR3 sequences, approximately 15% occurring once. This material was collected before or after autologous hematopoietic stem cell transplantation (not recorded which). These receptors all stem from a female donor with systemic sclerosis. Both conserved end residues are part of each CDR3. A D gene is named only where the DNA matches it firmly. Only part of the rows carry a size: once, few, many, or a class if the clone is expanded.

CDR3 DNA	CDR3 protein	V gene	clone size	J gene	D gene
TGCAGTGCTAGAGATCCGGGACGAAATTCACCCCTCCACTTT	CSARDPGRNSPLHF	TRBV20-1	medium-sized	TRBJ1-6	.
TGTGCCAGCAGTAAAGCGGGGGGCGACGCAGATACGCAGTATTTT	CASSKAGGDADTQYF	TRBV6-1	medium-sized	TRBJ2-3	TRBD2
TGTGCCAGCAGCCCGAGACAGGGGGGAGACACTGAAGCTTTCTTT	CASSPRQGGDTEAFF	TRBV7-2	medium-sized	TRBJ1-1	TRBD1
TGTGCCACCAGCAAGGAGAGACAGGGGGCGTCACCCCTCCACTTT	CATSKERQGASPLHF	TRBV15	medium-sized	TRBJ1-6	TRBD1
TGTGCCAGCAGCCAAGGGACAGGGCGGAACACTGAAGCTTTCTTT	CASSQGTGRNTEAFF	TRBV3-1	medium-sized	TRBJ1-1	TRBD1
TGTGCCAGCAGCTTCGCTAGCGGGGGACAAGAGACCCAGTACTTC	CASSFASGGQETQYF	TRBV7-2	medium-sized	TRBJ2-5	TRBD2
TGCAGTGCCCTCGCAGGCGGGGTCCTCAGCAATCAGCCCCAGCATTTT	CSALAGGVLSNQPQHF	TRBV20-1	medium-sized	TRBJ1-5	.
TGTGCCAGCAGAAAGGGTAATAGCAATCAGCCCCAGCATTTT	CASRKGNSNQPQHF	TRBV6-1	medium-sized	TRBJ1-5	.
TGTGCCAGCAGTTACAGGGACAATGAGCAGTTCTTC	CASSYRDNEQFF	TRBV6-6	medium-sized	TRBJ2-1	.
TGCGCCAGCAGCGAAATAGCTAACTATGGCTACACCTTC	CASSEIANYGYTF	TRBV5-1	medium-sized	TRBJ1-2	.
TGTGCCACCAGCAGAGATTCTACGGGGGCGCATGGCTACACCTTC	CATSRDSTGAHGYTF	TRBV15	medium-sized	TRBJ1-2	.
TGCGCCAGCAGCGACGGACAGGGGTTGTGGACTGAAGCTTTCTTT	CASSDGQGLWTEAFF	TRBV5-1	medium-sized	TRBJ1-1	TRBD1
TGTGCCAGCCACCGACAGGGTACAGATACGCAGTATTTT	CASHRQGTDTQYF	TRBV25-1	few	TRBJ2-3	TRBD1
TGCGCCAGCAGCTTGCAAGGCGGGGGCACAGATACGCAGTATTTT	CASSLQGGGTDTQYF	TRBV5-1	medium-sized	TRBJ2-3	.
TGTGCCAGCAGTTTAGGAACCTACGAGCAGTACTTC	CASSLGTYEQYF	TRBV12-3/TRBV12-4	medium-sized	TRBJ2-7	.
TGCGCCAGCAGTGAAGACAGGAACACTGAAGCTTTCTTT	CASSEDRNTEAFF	TRBV10-2	medium-sized	TRBJ1-1	.
TGTGCCAGCAGCGTAGCTGGGACGCCGGGCGAAGAGACCCAGTACTTC	CASSVAGTPGEETQYF	TRBV9	medium-sized	TRBJ2-5	.
TGTGCCAGCAGCGTCCGGGAGAACTATGGCTACACCTTC	CASSVRENYGYTF	TRBV7-2	few	TRBJ1-2	.
TGTGCCAGCAGCCCCGTGGGTACATCCTACAATGAGCAGTTCTTC	CASSPVGTSYNEQFF	TRBV7-2	medium-sized	TRBJ2-1	.
TGTGCCAGCAGTTGGGAGAGGAGCACAGATACGCAGTATTTT	CASSWERSTDTQYF	TRBV27	medium-sized	TRBJ2-3	.
TGCAGCGTTGAGAGAGGGGGGACAGGGTGGACTGAAGCTTTCTTT	CSVERGGTGWTEAFF	TRBV29-1	few	TRBJ1-1	TRBD1
TGTGCCAGCAGCCTTGGGACAGTCGGCTCCTACGAGCAGTACTTC	CASSLGTVGSYEQYF	TRBV6-2/TRBV6-3	large	TRBJ2-7	TRBD1
TGTGCCACCAGCAGAGACGGCGGCAGGAGCACAGATACGCAGTATTTT	CATSRDGGRSTDTQYF	TRBV15	medium-sized	TRBJ2-3	.
TGTGCCAGCAGAATCGGGACAGGGGCTTACGAGCAGTACTTC	CASRIGTGAYEQYF	TRBV28	few	TRBJ2-7	TRBD1
TGCAGCGTTAGACAGGGGTGGGGTAGGGGCTACACCTTC	CSVRQGWGRGYTF	TRBV29-1	medium-sized	TRBJ1-2	TRBD1
TGTGCCAGCAGTTTAGTGGGGCAGGGGCTGAATCAGCCCCAGCATTTT	CASSLVGQGLNQPQHF	TRBV27	.	TRBJ1-5	.
TGCAGTGCTAGACAGTTCGGGGGCAATCGGCCCCAGCATTTT	CSARQFGGNRPQHF	TRBV20-1	medium-sized	TRBJ1-5	.
TGTGCCAGCAGTTTAGGCCACAGGGGCGCAGTCTATAATTCACCCCTCCACTTT	CASSLGHRGAVYNSPLHF	TRBV28	medium-sized	TRBJ1-6	TRBD1
TGTGCCAGCAGCTTAGGAGGGAACGAGCAGTACTTC	CASSLGGNEQYF	TRBV11-3	few	TRBJ2-7	.
TGCAGCGTTGCTGAGGCTGGAGGAAGCTACACCTTC	CSVAEAGGSYTF	TRBV29-1	medium-sized	TRBJ1-2	.
TGCAGCGTTGCCGGAGACTATGGCTACACCTTC	CSVAGDYGYTF	TRBV29-1	medium-sized	TRBJ1-2	.
TGTGCTAGTGGTGGGCCAGGGGATGCTGGCTCTGGAAACACCATATATTTT	CASGGPGDAGSGNTIYF	TRBV12-5	medium-sized	TRBJ1-3	.
TGTGCCAGCAGTTTGGGTGGTAGCAATCAGCCCCAGCATTTT	CASSLGGSNQPQHF	TRBV27	medium-sized	TRBJ1-5	.
TGTGCCAGCAGCTTTCTAGGGATGGGGTCACCCCTCCACTTT	CASSFLGMGSPLHF	TRBV7-9	.	TRBJ1-6	.
TGTGCCAGCAGTCTACTCAGACAGGGTACAGATACGCAGTATTTT	CASSLLRQGTDTQYF	TRBV7-2	medium-sized	TRBJ2-3	TRBD1
TGCAGTGCCATGGACGCCTATGGCCCCTACGAGCAGTACTTC	CSAMDAYGPYEQYF	TRBV20-1	medium-sized	TRBJ2-7	.
TGCAGTGCTACCCCTGGACAGTTACGCTCTAACTATGGCTACACCTTC	CSATPGQLRSNYGYTF	TRBV20-1	.	TRBJ1-2	.
TGTGCCAGCAGTTTCAGCCTGTCCGGGGAGCCGTTTTTT	CASSFSLSGEPFF	TRBV27	.	TRBJ2-2	.
TGTGCCACCAGCAGGGACGTAGGTTCCTACGAGCAGTACTTC	CATSRDVGSYEQYF	TRBV15	medium-sized	TRBJ2-7	.
TGCGCCAGCAGCTTGGGAGAAACTAACGGCTATGGCTACACCTTC	CASSLGETNGYGYTF	TRBV5-1	.	TRBJ1-2	.